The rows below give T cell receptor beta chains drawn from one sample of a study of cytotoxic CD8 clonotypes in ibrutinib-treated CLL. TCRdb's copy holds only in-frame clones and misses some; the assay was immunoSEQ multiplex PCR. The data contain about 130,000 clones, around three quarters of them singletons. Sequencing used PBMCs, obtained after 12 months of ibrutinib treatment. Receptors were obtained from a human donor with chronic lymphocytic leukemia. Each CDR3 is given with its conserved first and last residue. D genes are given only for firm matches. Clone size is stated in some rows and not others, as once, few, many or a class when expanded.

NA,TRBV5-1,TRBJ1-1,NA,TGCGCCAGCAGCGACGGTGGGGGCGGGGTTAACACTGAAGCTTTCTTT,CASSDGGGGVNTEAFF
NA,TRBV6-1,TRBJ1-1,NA,TGTGCCAGCAGTGAATCCCCTGAAATGGACCGTCAAGCTTTCTTT,CASSESPEMDRQAFF
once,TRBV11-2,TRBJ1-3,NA,TGTGCCAGCAGCTTTGAGAGCAGGGGATCGGGAGGAAACACCATATATTTT,CASSFESRGSGGNTIYF
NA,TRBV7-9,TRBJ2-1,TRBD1,TGTGCCAGCCGCCCAACTGACAGGGCCGATGAGCAGTTCTTC,CASRPTDRADEQFF
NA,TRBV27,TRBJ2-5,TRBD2,TGTGCCAGCAGTTTGATAGCGGGAGGGCCAGGAGAGACCCAGTACTTC,CASSLIAGGPGETQYF
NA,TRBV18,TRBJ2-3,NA,TGTGCCAGCTCTCCAAATCAAAAGACAGGAGAGCAGTATTTT,CASSPNQKTGEQYF
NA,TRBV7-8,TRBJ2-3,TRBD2,TGTGCCAGCAGCTTACCGGGACTAGCGGGAGGATATACGCAGTATTTT,CASSLPGLAGGYTQYF
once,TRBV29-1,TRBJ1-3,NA,TGCAGCGTTGAAATATGGGCCTCTGGAAACACCATATATTTT,CSVEIWASGNTIYF
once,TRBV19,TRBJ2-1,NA,TGTGCCAGTAGTATAACTGATGAGCAGTTCTTC,CASSITDEQFF
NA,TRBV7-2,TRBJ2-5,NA,TGTGCCAGCAGCTTACTCGGAAGGACCCAGTACTTC,CASSLLGRTQYF
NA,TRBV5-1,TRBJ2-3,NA,TGCGCCAGCAGCTTGGAATCCGCACGCACAGATACGCAGTATTTT,CASSLESARTDTQYF
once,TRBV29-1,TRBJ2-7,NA,TGCAGCGTTGGCTCCTCGTCGGGAAACGAGCAGTACTTC,CSVGSSSGNEQYF
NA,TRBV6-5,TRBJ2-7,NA,TGTGCCAGCAGTTTTTCCGGGACGGCGCCCTACGAGCAGTACTTC,CASSFSGTAPYEQYF
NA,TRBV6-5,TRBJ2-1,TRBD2,TGTGCCAGCAGTTACTCGATAGCGGGACACTACAATGAGCAGTTCTTC,CASSYSIAGHYNEQFF
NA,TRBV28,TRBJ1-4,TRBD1,TGTGCCAGCAGTTTCGACAGGGTCTATGAAAAACTGTTTTTT,CASSFDRVYEKLFF
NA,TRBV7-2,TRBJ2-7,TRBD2,TGTGCCAGCAGCTTACCGGGAGGGCCGGAGGAGCAGTACTTC,CASSLPGGPEEQYF
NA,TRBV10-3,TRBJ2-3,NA,TGTGCCATCAGTGATCGGGGACAAAGCACAGATACGCAGTATTTT,CAISDRGQSTDTQYF
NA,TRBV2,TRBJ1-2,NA,TGTGCCAGCAGTGATAATGGACTCTATGGCTACACCTTC,CASSDNGLYGYTF
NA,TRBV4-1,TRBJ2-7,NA,TGCGCCAGCAGCCGCGAAGGCTACGAGCAGTACTTC,CASSREGYEQYF
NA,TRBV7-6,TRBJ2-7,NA,TGTGCCAGCAGCTTAGAGGCGGGGTACGAGCAGTACTTC,CASSLEAGYEQYF
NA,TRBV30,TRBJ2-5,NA,TGTGCCTGGAGTGTAGACAGAGCAGTCCAGTACTTC,CAWSVDRAVQYF
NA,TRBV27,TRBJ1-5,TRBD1,TGTGCCATTGCCAGGGGGCCGGCGGGGAATCAGCCCCAGCATTTT,CAIARGPAGNQPQHF
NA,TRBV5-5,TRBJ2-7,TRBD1,TGTGCCAGCAGCTTGGACACAGGGGCGATCTCCTACGAGCAGTACTTC,CASSLDTGAISYEQYF
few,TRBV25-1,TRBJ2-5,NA,TGTGCCAGCAGTGAACCGCCCCCCAGTCTAGGGACCCAGTACTTC,CASSEPPPSLGTQYF
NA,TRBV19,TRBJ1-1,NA,TGTGCCAGTAGAACGGGGACGTGGTGGACTGAAGCTTTCTTT,CASRTGTWWTEAFF
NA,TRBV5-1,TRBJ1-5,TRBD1,TGCGCCAGCAGCCCTGGACAGGAGAACAATCAGCCCCAGCATTTT,CASSPGQENNQPQHF
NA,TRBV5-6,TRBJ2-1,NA,TGTGCCAGCAGCTTGGGTGTAAGCTCCTACAATGAGCAGTTCTTC,CASSLGVSSYNEQFF
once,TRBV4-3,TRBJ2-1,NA,TGCGCCAGCAGCCAAGTGATATGGGATGAGCAGTTCTTC,CASSQVIWDEQFF
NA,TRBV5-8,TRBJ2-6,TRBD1,TGTGCCACCCAGCTTACTGGGACAGCCAATTATGTGGCCAACGTCCTGACTTTC,CATQLTGTANYVANVLTF
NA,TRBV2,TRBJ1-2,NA,TGTGCCAGCAGCAAGGGTGACTATGGCTACACCTTC,CASSKGDYGYTF
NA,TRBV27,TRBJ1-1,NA,TGTGCCAGCGCCTGGTTCGGTGAAGCTTTCTTT,CASAWFGEAFF
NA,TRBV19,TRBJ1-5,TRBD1,TGTGCCAGTAGTATTGGGGGACAGAGCAATCAGCCCCAGCATTTT,CASSIGGQSNQPQHF
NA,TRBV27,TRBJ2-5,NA,TGTGCCAGCAGTTTAGACTCCACGGAGACCCAGTACTTC,CASSLDSTETQYF
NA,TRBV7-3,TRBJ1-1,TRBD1,TGTGCCAGCAGCCAGGGGACAGGGGGCTACACTGAAGCTTTCTTT,CASSQGTGGYTEAFF
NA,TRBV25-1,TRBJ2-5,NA,TGTGCCAGCAGTGAGGAGGTATTGGGGACCCAGTACTTC,CASSEEVLGTQYF
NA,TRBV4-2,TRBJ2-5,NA,TGTGCCAGCAGCCACTTTCGCGGGGAGCAGACCCAGTACTTC,CASSHFRGEQTQYF
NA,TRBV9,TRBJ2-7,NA,TGTGCCAGCAGCGCTGGCATGGGGAGAGATTACGAGCAGTACTTC,CASSAGMGRDYEQYF
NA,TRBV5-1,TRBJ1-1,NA,TGCGCCAGCAGCTGGGCCTCGGAGGCCACTGAAGCTTTCTTT,CASSWASEATEAFF
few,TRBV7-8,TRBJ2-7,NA,TGTGCCAGCAGCTTAGTTTGGGGGGACGCCTACGAGCAGTACTTC,CASSLVWGDAYEQYF
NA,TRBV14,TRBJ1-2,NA,TGTGCCAGCAGCATCGACAGCTATGGCTACACCTTC,CASSIDSYGYTF
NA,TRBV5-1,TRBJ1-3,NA,TGCGCCAGCAGCAGGACAGTGAACTCTGGAAACACCATATATTTT,CASSRTVNSGNTIYF
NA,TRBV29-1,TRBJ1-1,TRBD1,TGCAGCGCTAGGACAGGGGTCGAGACTGAAGCTTTCTTT,CSARTGVETEAFF
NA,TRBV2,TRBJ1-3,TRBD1,TGTGCCAGCAAGTCGACAGGGGCGGGAAACACCATATATTTT,CASKSTGAGNTIYF
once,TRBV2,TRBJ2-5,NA,TGTGCCAGCAGCCCCCTAGGAACCCAGTACTTC,CASSPLGTQYF
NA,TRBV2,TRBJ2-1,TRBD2,TGTGCCAGCAGTGAACCAACGGAGACTAGCGGGAGCGTTAGCTCCTACAATGAGCAGTTCTTC,CASSEPTETSGSVSSYNEQFF
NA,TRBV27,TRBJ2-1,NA,TGTGCCAGCAGTTTATTAGGGGCCGGTGAGCAGTTCTTC,CASSLLGAGEQFF